The clone carrying this TCR beta chain has a handful of counts. The antigen is not known. The data were taken from a study of blood T cells in healthy people across ages. The authors ran a second PCR of about 6 to 11 cycles using a sample-barcoded 5' primer and a J-beta primer mix. Template switching added a 12-random-nucleotide identifier to every cDNA molecule. One entry per CDR3 protein results from TCRdb running MiXCR on the 5' RACE reads. Of fewer than 800,000 distinct CDR3 sequences in the sample, 45% to 50% are singletons; the top ten hold around a third. This CDR3 has 15 residues. The V gene end was trimmed by 4 bases and the J gene end by 2 bases; junction bases not matched to a gene: 6. Study observations and caveats: No one knew whether donors had CMV, which possibly confounded expanded clonotype changes. A greater number of naive CD4+ cells and higher diversity distinguished long-lived donors from aged donors.

Individuals who donated were healthy Caucasians from Russia aged roughly 6 to 95. The sequence was obtained from a woman aged 55-69 years in good health. Sequencing input: blood. This sequence joins TRBV12-3 or TRBV12-4 and TRBJ1-1; 8 nucleotides match TRBD1. CDR3 sequence: CASSSRTGPNTEAFF. The CDR3 nucleotides read TGTGCCAGCAGTTCTAGGACAGGGCCTAACACTGAAGCTTTCTTT.